This TCR beta chain was documented in a study of blood T cell repertoires in COVID-19. Turning to the study itself: Samples representing acute and convalescent COVID-19 were sourced from the United States, Italy and Spain. Sources were T cells, B-cell-depleted T cells, or PBMCs; the material itself was cDNA or gDNA.

The CDR3 length is 12 residues. Per the germline V gene, CDR1 is SGHTA and CDR2 is FQGTGA. Turning to this clone: An end of the junction does not agree with germline; a read error may underlie this.

Data came from immunoSEQ multiplex PCR; TCRdb stores just in-frame clones and leaves some out. The data hold some 93,000 clones, with 86% observed a single time. Sequences were obtained from peripheral blood. The receptor was derived from a woman aged 80 or over with acute or convalescent COVID-19. This chain joins TRBV7-3 and TRBJ2-4, with D possibly being TRBD1 (5 bases). CDR3 nucleotides: TGTGCCAGCAGCCCCGACAGCAACATTCAGTACTTT. Translation: CASSPDSNIQYF.